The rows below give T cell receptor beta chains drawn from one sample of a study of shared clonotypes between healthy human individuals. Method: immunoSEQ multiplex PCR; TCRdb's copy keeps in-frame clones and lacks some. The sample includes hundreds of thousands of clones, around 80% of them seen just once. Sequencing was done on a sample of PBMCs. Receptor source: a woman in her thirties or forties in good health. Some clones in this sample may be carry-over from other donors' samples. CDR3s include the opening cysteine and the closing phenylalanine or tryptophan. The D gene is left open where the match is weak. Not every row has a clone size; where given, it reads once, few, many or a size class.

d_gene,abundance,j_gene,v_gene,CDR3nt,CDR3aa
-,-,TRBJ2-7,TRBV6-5,TGTGCCAGCAGTAACCCCACTGGAGGGACAGAGAAGCAGTACTTC,CASSNPTGGTEKQYF
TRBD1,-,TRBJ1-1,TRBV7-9,TGCGCCAGCAGCTTGGCCGGGGGACAGACTGAAGCTTTCTTT,CASSLAGGQTEAFF
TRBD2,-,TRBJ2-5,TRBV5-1,TGCGCCAGCAGCTACAGCGGGAGCGAGACCCAGTACTTC,CASSYSGSETQYF
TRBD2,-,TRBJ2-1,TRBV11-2,TGTGCCAGCAGCCCATTGGGGGAGGGCCGGGACAATGAGCAGTTCTTC,CASSPLGEGRDNEQFF
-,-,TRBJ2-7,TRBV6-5,TGTGCCAGCAGTTACGGAGACGGTACCTACGAGCAGTACTTC,CASSYGDGTYEQYF
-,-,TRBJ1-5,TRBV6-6,TGTGCCAGCAGTGTCAGGGTTGGCAATCAGCCCCAGCATTTT,CASSVRVGNQPQHF
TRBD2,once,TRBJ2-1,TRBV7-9,TGTGCCAGCAGCCGAGGGACTAGCGGCAATGAGCAGTTCTTC,CASSRGTSGNEQFF
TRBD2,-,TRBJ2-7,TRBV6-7,TGTGCCAGCAGACCACCCTCCCAACTAGCGGGAGAGGAAGTATACGAGCAGTACTTC,CASRPPSQLAGEEVYEQYF
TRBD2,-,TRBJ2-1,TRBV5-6,TGTGCCAGCAGCCCCAGACTAGCGGGAGGGTATAATGAGCAGTTCTTC,CASSPRLAGGYNEQFF
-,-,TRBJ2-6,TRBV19,TGTGCCAGTAGACGCTCTGGGGCCAACGTCCTGACTTTC,CASRRSGANVLTF
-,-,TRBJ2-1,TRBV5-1,TGCGCCAGCAGCTTGGAGTACAGCGACGAGGATGAGCAGTTCTTC,CASSLEYSDEDEQFF
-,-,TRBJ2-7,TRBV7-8,TGTGCCAGCAGCCCCATCTCCTACGAGCAGTACTTC,CASSPISYEQYF
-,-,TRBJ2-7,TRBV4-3,TGCGCCAGCAGCCATCTATGTGCAGGGCCCACCTCCTACGAGCAGTACTTC,CASSHLCAGPTSYEQYF
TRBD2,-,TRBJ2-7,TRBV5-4,TGTGCCAGCAGCCCCGCGGGAGCCCACGAGCAGTACTTC,CASSPAGAHEQYF
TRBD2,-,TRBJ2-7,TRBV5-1,TGCGCCAGCAATAGCGGGAGTCTCTCCCACGAGCAGTACTTC,CASNSGSLSHEQYF
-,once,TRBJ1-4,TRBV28,TGTGCCGTAACCCAAACTAATGAAAAACTGTTTTTT,CAVTQTNEKLFF